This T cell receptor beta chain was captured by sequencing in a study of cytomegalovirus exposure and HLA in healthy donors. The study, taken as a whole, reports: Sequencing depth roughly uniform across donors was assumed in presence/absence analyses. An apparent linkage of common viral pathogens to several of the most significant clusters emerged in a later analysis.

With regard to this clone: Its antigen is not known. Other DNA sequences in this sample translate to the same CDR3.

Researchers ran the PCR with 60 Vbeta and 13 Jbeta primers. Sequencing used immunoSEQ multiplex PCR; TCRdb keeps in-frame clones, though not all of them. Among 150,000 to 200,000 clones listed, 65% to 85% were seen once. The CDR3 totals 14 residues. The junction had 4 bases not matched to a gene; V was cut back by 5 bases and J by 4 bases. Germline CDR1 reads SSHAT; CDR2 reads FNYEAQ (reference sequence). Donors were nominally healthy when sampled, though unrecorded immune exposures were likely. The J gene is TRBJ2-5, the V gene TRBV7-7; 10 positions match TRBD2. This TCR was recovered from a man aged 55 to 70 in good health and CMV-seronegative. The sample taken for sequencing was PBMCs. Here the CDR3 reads CASSPRTSGETQYF. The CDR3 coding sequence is TGTGCCAGCAGCCCTCGGACTAGCGGAGAGACCCAGTACTTC.